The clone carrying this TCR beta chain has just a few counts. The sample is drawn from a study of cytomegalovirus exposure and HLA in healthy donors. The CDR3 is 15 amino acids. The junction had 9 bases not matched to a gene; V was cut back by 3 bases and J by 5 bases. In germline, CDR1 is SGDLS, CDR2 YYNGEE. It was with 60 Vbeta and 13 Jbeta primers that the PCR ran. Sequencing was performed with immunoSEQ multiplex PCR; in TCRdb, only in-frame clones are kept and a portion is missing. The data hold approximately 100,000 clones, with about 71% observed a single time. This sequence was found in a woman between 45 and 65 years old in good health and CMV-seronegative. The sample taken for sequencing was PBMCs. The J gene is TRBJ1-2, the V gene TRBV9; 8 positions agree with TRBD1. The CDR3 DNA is TGTGCCAGCAGCGCAGGGGACAGGAGATCTTATGGCTACACCTTC. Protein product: CASSAGDRRSYGYTF.